These T cell receptor beta chains were read from a single sample in a study of post-analysis software for immune sequencing data. A single record per CDR3 protein comes from TCRdb applying MiXCR to the PCR reads. The data contain around 250,000 distinct CDR3 sequences, 36% of them singletons. Sequencing used blood. The receptors come from a girl under 18 with multiple sclerosis. Each CDR3 is given with its conserved first and last residue. The D gene is left open where the match is weak. Only part of the rows carry a size: once, few, many, or a class if the clone is expanded.

v_call: TRBV14; clone_size: .; d_call: .; j_call: TRBJ1-2; cdr3_aa: CASSEEGRANYGYTF; cdr3_nt: TGTGCCAGCAGCGAGGAAGGCAGGGCTAACTATGGCTACACCTTC
v_call: TRBV12-3/TRBV12-4; clone_size: many; d_call: TRBD2; j_call: TRBJ2-3; cdr3_aa: CASSLGQGLAGDTQYF; cdr3_nt: TGTGCCAGCAGTCTCGGACAGGGACTAGCGGGAGATACGCAGTATTTT
v_call: TRBV7-9; clone_size: many; d_call: .; j_call: TRBJ2-5; cdr3_aa: CASSPKMKVAESQETQYF; cdr3_nt: TGTGCCAGCAGCCCTAAAATGAAGGTAGCGGAGTCCCAAGAGACCCAGTACTTC
v_call: TRBV7-2; clone_size: .; d_call: .; j_call: TRBJ1-4; cdr3_aa: CASSRGVNEKLFF; cdr3_nt: TGTGCCAGCAGCCGGGGAGTTAATGAAAAACTGTTTTTT
v_call: TRBV5-6; clone_size: many; d_call: .; j_call: TRBJ2-7; cdr3_aa: CASSFSADDYEQYF; cdr3_nt: TGTGCCAGCAGCTTTTCCGCGGACGATTACGAGCAGTACTTC
v_call: TRBV12-3/TRBV12-4; clone_size: .; d_call: TRBD2; j_call: TRBJ2-1; cdr3_aa: CTGSPPRSSGYNEQFF; cdr3_nt: TGTACCGGCAGTCCGCCCCGGTCTAGCGGCTACAATGAGCAGTTCTTC
v_call: TRBV5-1; clone_size: many; d_call: TRBD2; j_call: TRBJ2-5; cdr3_aa: CASSLVIREASSGETQYF; cdr3_nt: TGCGCCAGCAGCTTGGTTATCCGGGAGGCCTCTTCGGGGGAGACCCAGTACTTC
v_call: TRBV7-3; clone_size: once; d_call: TRBD1; j_call: TRBJ2-6; cdr3_aa: CASSSGTGGAGANVLTF; cdr3_nt: TGTGCCAGCAGCTCGGGGACAGGGGGCGCCGGGGCCAACGTCCTGACTTTC
v_call: TRBV12-3/TRBV12-4; clone_size: .; d_call: .; j_call: TRBJ1-6; cdr3_aa: CASSLGLNSPLHF; cdr3_nt: TGTGCCAGCAGTTTGGGTCTTAATTCACCCCTCCACTTT
v_call: TRBV6-5; clone_size: many; d_call: .; j_call: TRBJ1-2; cdr3_aa: CASSPTKNGYTF; cdr3_nt: TGTGCCAGCAGTCCTACAAAAAATGGCTACACCTTC
v_call: TRBV6-1; clone_size: many; d_call: TRBD2; j_call: TRBJ2-7; cdr3_aa: CVSSESGNEQYF; cdr3_nt: TGTGTCAGCAGTGAAAGCGGGAACGAGCAGTACTTC
v_call: TRBV5-1; clone_size: .; d_call: .; j_call: TRBJ2-3; cdr3_aa: CASSLDQNTDTQYF; cdr3_nt: TGCGCCAGCAGCTTGGACCAGAATACAGATACGCAGTATTTT
v_call: TRBV7-2; clone_size: many; d_call: TRBD2; j_call: TRBJ2-1; cdr3_aa: CASSSSGSPDNEQFF; cdr3_nt: TGTGCCAGCAGCTCTAGCGGGAGTCCCGACAATGAGCAGTTCTTC
v_call: TRBV10-3; clone_size: many; d_call: TRBD1; j_call: TRBJ1-5; cdr3_aa: CAISEQGANQPQHF; cdr3_nt: TGTGCCATCAGTGAACAGGGGGCGAATCAGCCCCAGCATTTT
v_call: TRBV3-1; clone_size: many; d_call: .; j_call: TRBJ2-5; cdr3_aa: CASSQRGETQYF; cdr3_nt: TGTGCCAGCAGCCAACGTGGGGAGACCCAGTACTTC
v_call: TRBV20-1; clone_size: few; d_call: .; j_call: TRBJ2-1; cdr3_aa: CSARVSAGEQFF; cdr3_nt: TGCAGTGCTAGAGTCAGCGCGGGTGAGCAGTTCTTC
v_call: TRBV20-1; clone_size: many; d_call: TRBD1; j_call: TRBJ1-1; cdr3_aa: CSARQGFDTEAFF; cdr3_nt: TGCAGTGCGAGACAGGGCTTCGACACTGAAGCTTTCTTT
v_call: TRBV4-1; clone_size: .; d_call: TRBD2; j_call: TRBJ2-5; cdr3_aa: CAGSQNVLAGGQETQYF; cdr3_nt: TGCGCCGGCAGCCAGAACGTACTAGCGGGGGGCCAAGAGACCCAGTACTTC
v_call: TRBV20-1; clone_size: .; d_call: TRBD2; j_call: TRBJ2-1; cdr3_aa: CSARAGTTTEEQFF; cdr3_nt: TGCAGTGCTAGAGCGGGGACTACCACAGAGGAGCAGTTCTTC
v_call: TRBV20-1; clone_size: few; d_call: TRBD2; j_call: TRBJ2-3; cdr3_aa: CSARSTSGGVTDTQYF; cdr3_nt: TGCAGTGCTAGATCGACTAGCGGGGGAGTCACAGATACGCAGTATTTT
v_call: TRBV9; clone_size: .; d_call: TRBD1; j_call: TRBJ2-7; cdr3_aa: CASGTGDYEQYF; cdr3_nt: TGTGCCAGCGGGACAGGGGACTACGAGCAGTACTTC
v_call: TRBV19; clone_size: .; d_call: .; j_call: TRBJ1-2; cdr3_aa: CASSTGQIYGYTF; cdr3_nt: TGTGCCAGTAGTACCGGACAGATTTATGGCTACACCTTC
v_call: TRBV5-1; clone_size: many; d_call: .; j_call: TRBJ2-7; cdr3_aa: CASSLDRAVSYEQYF; cdr3_nt: TGCGCCAGCAGCTTGGACAGAGCTGTCTCCTACGAGCAGTACTTC
v_call: TRBV5-1; clone_size: many; d_call: .; j_call: TRBJ1-2; cdr3_aa: CASSSGQGYTF; cdr3_nt: TGCGCCAGCAGCTCCGGACAGGGCTACACCTTC
v_call: TRBV27; clone_size: many; d_call: TRBD2; j_call: TRBJ2-1; cdr3_aa: CASLPASGYNEQFF; cdr3_nt: TGTGCCAGCCTACCCGCTAGCGGTTACAATGAGCAGTTCTTC
v_call: TRBV12-3/TRBV12-4; clone_size: few; d_call: .; j_call: TRBJ2-5; cdr3_aa: CASSFVSQETQYF; cdr3_nt: TGTGCCAGCAGTTTTGTCAGCCAAGAGACCCAGTACTTC
v_call: TRBV12-3/TRBV12-4; clone_size: .; d_call: .; j_call: TRBJ1-4; cdr3_aa: CASRTDGADEKLFF; cdr3_nt: TGTGCCAGCAGGACAGACGGTGCTGATGAAAAACTGTTTTTT
v_call: TRBV27; clone_size: .; d_call: TRBD2; j_call: TRBJ2-2; cdr3_aa: CASSSETSGRTGELFF; cdr3_nt: TGTGCCAGCAGTTCCGAGACTAGCGGGAGAACCGGGGAGCTGTTTTTT
v_call: TRBV20-1; clone_size: many; d_call: .; j_call: TRBJ2-1; cdr3_aa: CSARDRAYNEQFF; cdr3_nt: TGCAGTGCTAGAGATAGAGCCTACAATGAGCAGTTCTTC
v_call: TRBV28; clone_size: many; d_call: TRBD1; j_call: TRBJ2-5; cdr3_aa: CASSFLDRGQETQYF; cdr3_nt: TGTGCCAGCAGTTTCCTGGACAGGGGGCAAGAGACCCAGTACTTC
v_call: TRBV28; clone_size: many; d_call: TRBD1; j_call: TRBJ1-1; cdr3_aa: CASRSGTANTEAFF; cdr3_nt: TGTGCCAGCAGATCGGGGACAGCGAACACTGAAGCTTTCTTT
v_call: TRBV5-1; clone_size: few; d_call: TRBD1; j_call: TRBJ1-1; cdr3_aa: CASSIQGGMNTEAFF; cdr3_nt: TGCGCCAGCAGCATACAGGGGGGGATGAACACTGAAGCTTTCTTT
v_call: TRBV12-3/TRBV12-4; clone_size: .; d_call: .; j_call: TRBJ1-5; cdr3_aa: CASSYTGSNQPQHF; cdr3_nt: TGTGCCAGCAGTTACACGGGATCTAATCAGCCCCAGCATTTT
v_call: TRBV12-3/TRBV12-4; clone_size: many; d_call: TRBD2; j_call: TRBJ2-3; cdr3_aa: CATTGRGNTQYF; cdr3_nt: TGTGCCACCACGGGGAGGGGAAATACGCAGTATTTT
v_call: TRBV5-5; clone_size: many; d_call: .; j_call: TRBJ1-6; cdr3_aa: CASSSGTSPLHF; cdr3_nt: TGTGCCAGCAGTTCAGGGACCTCACCCCTCCACTTT
v_call: TRBV7-2; clone_size: .; d_call: .; j_call: TRBJ1-2; cdr3_aa: CAGSLVRRNYGYTF; cdr3_nt: TGTGCCGGCAGCTTAGTCAGACGGAACTATGGCTACACCTTC
v_call: TRBV20-1; clone_size: .; d_call: .; j_call: TRBJ1-1; cdr3_aa: CSAHRTMNTEAFF; cdr3_nt: TGCAGTGCTCACAGGACAATGAACACTGAAGCTTTCTTT
v_call: TRBV9; clone_size: .; d_call: TRBD1; j_call: TRBJ1-1; cdr3_aa: CASSVATGTGDDTEAFF; cdr3_nt: TGTGCCAGCAGCGTTGCGACCGGGACAGGGGATGACACTGAAGCTTTCTTT
v_call: TRBV29-1; clone_size: many; d_call: TRBD2; j_call: TRBJ2-5; cdr3_aa: CSALLAGRETQYF; cdr3_nt: TGCAGCGCCCTACTAGCGGGAAGGGAGACCCAGTACTTC
v_call: TRBV4-1; clone_size: few; d_call: .; j_call: TRBJ1-4; cdr3_aa: CASSQSGAVNEKLFF; cdr3_nt: TGCGCCAGCAGCCAATCTGGGGCAGTTAATGAAAAACTGTTTTTT
v_call: TRBV12-3/TRBV12-4; clone_size: .; d_call: .; j_call: TRBJ2-1; cdr3_aa: CASSFVSPSGNEQFF; cdr3_nt: TGTGCCAGCAGTTTTGTGTCTCCCTCGGGGAATGAGCAGTTCTTC
v_call: TRBV20-1; clone_size: .; d_call: .; j_call: TRBJ2-5; cdr3_aa: CSARVAVQETQYF; cdr3_nt: TGCAGTGCTAGAGTTGCTGTACAAGAGACCCAGTACTTC
v_call: TRBV29-1; clone_size: .; d_call: .; j_call: TRBJ1-1; cdr3_aa: CSVDHREGTEAFF; cdr3_nt: TGCAGCGTTGATCACAGGGAGGGTACTGAAGCTTTCTTT
v_call: TRBV18; clone_size: many; d_call: TRBD1; j_call: TRBJ2-5; cdr3_aa: CASSPRSGGQGQETQYF; cdr3_nt: TGTGCCAGCTCACCACGCTCCGGTGGACAGGGCCAAGAGACCCAGTACTTC
v_call: TRBV29-1; clone_size: many; d_call: .; j_call: TRBJ2-1; cdr3_aa: CSVLRTVNEQFF; cdr3_nt: TGCAGCGTCCTGCGGACAGTCAATGAGCAGTTCTTC
v_call: TRBV28; clone_size: .; d_call: TRBD2; j_call: TRBJ2-3; cdr3_aa: CASSLQAGGADTQDF; cdr3_nt: TGTGCCAGCAGTTTACAAGCGGGAGGGGCAGATACGCAGGATTTT